This paragraph covers one TCR beta chain sequence. This sample was taken from a study of blood T cells in healthy people across ages. Germline V CDR1 and CDR2: SGHRS, YFSETQ. CDR3 length equals 15 residues. The ends were cut back, 4 bases at V and 0 bases at J, with 12 bases in the middle. Together with a sample-barcoded 5' primer, a J-beta primer mix was included in a second PCR lasting roughly 6 to 12 cycles. Via MiXCR, TCRdb re-called the 5' RACE reads, giving one row per CDR3 protein. The data hold about 1.4 million distinct CDR3 sequences, with roughly 60% observed a single time. The TCR sequence derives from a young man in good health. This chain connects TRBV5-1 to TRBJ2-3; D gene ambiguous. Source material: blood. Here the CDR3 DNA reads TGCGCCAGCAGCCGTGCGGTAGCCAGCACAGATACGCAGTATTTT. Encoded protein: CASSRAVASTDTQYF.